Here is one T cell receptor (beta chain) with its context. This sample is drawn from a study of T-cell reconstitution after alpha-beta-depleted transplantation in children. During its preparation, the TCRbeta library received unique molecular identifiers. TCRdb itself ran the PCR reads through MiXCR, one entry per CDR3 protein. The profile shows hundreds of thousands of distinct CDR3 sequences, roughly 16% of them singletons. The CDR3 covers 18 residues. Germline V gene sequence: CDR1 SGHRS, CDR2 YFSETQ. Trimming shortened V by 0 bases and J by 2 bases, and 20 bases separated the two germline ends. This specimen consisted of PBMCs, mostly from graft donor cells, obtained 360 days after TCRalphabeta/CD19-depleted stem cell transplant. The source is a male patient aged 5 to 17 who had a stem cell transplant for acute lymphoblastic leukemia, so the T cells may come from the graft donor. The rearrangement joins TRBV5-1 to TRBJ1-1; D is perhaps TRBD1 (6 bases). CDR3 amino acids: CASSLGAGTLALNTEAFF. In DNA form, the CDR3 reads TGCGCCAGCAGCTTGGGGGCCGGGACACTCGCTTTAAACACTGAAGCTTTCTTT.